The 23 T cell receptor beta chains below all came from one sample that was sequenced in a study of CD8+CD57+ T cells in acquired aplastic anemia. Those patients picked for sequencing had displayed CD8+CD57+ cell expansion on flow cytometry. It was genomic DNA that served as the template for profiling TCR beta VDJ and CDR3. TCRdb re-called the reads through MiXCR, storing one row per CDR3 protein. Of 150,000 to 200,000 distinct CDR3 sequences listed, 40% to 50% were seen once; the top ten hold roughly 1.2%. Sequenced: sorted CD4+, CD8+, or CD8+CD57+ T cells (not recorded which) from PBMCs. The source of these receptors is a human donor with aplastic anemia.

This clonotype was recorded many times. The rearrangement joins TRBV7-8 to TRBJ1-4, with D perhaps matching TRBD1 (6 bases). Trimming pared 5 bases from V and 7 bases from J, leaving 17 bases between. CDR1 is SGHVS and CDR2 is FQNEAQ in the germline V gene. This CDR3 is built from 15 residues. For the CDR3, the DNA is TGTGCCAGCAGCCCAGGGGAAGGAGGGGGTGAAAAACTGTTTTTT. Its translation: CASSPGEGGGEKLFF.

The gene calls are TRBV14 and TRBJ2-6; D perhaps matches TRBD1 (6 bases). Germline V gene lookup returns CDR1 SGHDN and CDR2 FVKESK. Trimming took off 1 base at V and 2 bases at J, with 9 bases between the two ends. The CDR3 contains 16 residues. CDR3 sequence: CASSQVAGAGANVLTF. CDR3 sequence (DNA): TGTGCCAGCAGCCAAGTTGCAGGGGCTGGGGCCAACGTCCTGACTTTC.

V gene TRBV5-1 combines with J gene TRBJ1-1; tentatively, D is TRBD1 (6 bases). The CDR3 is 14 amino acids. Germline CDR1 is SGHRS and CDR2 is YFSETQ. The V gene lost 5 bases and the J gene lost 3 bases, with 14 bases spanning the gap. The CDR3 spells CASSGGQGYTEAFF. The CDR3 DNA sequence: TGCGCCAGCAGTGGGGGGCAGGGGTACACTGAAGCTTTCTTT.

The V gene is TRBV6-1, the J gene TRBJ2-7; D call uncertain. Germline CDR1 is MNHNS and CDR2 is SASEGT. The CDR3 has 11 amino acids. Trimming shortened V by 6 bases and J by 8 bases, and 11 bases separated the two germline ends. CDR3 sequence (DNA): TGTGCCAGCAGCCACGGCAAAAAGCAGTACTTC. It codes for CASSHGKKQYF.

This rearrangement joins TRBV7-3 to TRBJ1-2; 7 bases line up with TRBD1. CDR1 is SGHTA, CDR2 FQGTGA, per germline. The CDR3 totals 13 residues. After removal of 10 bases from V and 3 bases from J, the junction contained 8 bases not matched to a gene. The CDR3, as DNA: TGTGCCACCCTTCCACAGGGGTACTATGGCTACACCTTC. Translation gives CATLPQGYYGYTF.

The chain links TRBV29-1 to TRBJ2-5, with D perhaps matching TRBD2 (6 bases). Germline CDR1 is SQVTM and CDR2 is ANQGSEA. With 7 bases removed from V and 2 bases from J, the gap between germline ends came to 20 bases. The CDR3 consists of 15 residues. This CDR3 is CSAETDGTAQETQYF. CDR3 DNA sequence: TGCAGCGCGGAAACGGATGGGACTGCACAAGAGACCCAGTACTTC.

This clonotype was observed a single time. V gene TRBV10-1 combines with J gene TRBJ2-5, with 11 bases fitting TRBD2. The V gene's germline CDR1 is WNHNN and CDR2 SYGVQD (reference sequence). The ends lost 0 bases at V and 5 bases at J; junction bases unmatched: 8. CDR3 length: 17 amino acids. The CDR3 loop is CASSESTASGRWETQYF. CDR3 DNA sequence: TGCGCCAGCAGTGAGTCGACGGCTAGCGGGAGGTGGGAGACCCAGTACTTC.

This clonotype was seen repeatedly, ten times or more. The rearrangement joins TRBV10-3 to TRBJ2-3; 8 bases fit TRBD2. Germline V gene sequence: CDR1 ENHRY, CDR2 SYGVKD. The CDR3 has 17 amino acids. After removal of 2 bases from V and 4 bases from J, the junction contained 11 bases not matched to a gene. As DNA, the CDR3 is TGTGCCATCAGTGAGAGGGTGGTAGCGGGGCGGTCAGATACGCAGTATTTT. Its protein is CAISERVVAGRSDTQYF.

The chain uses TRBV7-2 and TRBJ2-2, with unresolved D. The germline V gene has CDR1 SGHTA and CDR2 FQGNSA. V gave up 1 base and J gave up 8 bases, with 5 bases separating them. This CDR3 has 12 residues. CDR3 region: CASSLEIGELFF. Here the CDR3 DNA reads TGTGCCAGCAGCTTAGAGATTGGGGAGCTGTTTTTT.

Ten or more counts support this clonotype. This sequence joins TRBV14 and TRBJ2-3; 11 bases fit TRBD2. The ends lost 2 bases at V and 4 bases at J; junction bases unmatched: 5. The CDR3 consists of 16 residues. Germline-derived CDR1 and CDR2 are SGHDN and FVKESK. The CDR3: CASSQRLAGPSDTQYF. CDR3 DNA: TGTGCCAGCAGCCAAAGACTAGCGGGGCCTTCAGATACGCAGTATTTT.

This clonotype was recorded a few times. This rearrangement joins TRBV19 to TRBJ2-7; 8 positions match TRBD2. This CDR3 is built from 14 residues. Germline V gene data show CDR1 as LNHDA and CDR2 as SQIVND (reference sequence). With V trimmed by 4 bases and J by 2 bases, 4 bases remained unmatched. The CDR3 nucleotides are TGTGCCAGTAGTAAAGCGGGACTAGCCTACGAGCAGTACTTC. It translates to CASSKAGLAYEQYF.

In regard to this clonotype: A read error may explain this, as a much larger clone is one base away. The CDR3 DNA sequence: TGTGCCAGCAGCAGCGACTGGTACTATGGCTACACCTTC. As protein: CASSSDWYYGYTF. The V and J genes are TRBV3-1 and TRBJ1-2, with D uncertain. The germline V and J ends were trimmed by 5 bases and 3 bases, with 10 bases remaining between them. Germline CDR1 and CDR2: LGHDT and YNNKEL (reference sequence). The CDR3 has 13 residues.

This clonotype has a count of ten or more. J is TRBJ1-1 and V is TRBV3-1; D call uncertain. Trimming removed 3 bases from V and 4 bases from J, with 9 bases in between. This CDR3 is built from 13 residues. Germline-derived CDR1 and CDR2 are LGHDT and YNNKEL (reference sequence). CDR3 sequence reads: CASSHTPITEAFF. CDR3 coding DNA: TGTGCCAGCAGCCATACCCCAATCACTGAAGCTTTCTTT.

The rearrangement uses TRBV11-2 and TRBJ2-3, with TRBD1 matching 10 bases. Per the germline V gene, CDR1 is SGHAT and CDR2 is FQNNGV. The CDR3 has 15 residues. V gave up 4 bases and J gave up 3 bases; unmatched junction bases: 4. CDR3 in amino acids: CASSSTGGRTDTQYF. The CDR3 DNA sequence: TGTGCCAGCAGCTCGACAGGGGGCAGAACAGATACGCAGTATTTT.

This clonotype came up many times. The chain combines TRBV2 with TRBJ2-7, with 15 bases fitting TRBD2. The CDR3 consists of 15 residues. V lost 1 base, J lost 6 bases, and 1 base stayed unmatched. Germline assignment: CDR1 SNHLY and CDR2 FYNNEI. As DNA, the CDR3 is TGTGCCAGCAGTGAAGGGGGACTAGCGGGGGGCGAGCAGTACTTC. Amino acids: CASSEGGLAGGEQYF.

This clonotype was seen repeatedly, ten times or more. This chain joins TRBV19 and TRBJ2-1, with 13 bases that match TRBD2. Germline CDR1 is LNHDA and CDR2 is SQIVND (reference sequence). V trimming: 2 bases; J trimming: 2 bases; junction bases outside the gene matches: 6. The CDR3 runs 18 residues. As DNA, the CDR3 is TGTGCCAGTAGTATACTCCAGACTAGCGGGGGGCCCTACAATGAGCAGTTCTTC. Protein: CASSILQTSGGPYNEQFF.

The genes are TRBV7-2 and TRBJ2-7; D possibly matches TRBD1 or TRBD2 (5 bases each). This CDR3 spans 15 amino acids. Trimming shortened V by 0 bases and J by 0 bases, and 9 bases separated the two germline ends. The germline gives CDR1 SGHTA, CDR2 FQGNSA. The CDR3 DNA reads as TGTGCCAGCAGCTTAGCAGGGACGGCCTCCTACGAGCAGTACTTC. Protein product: CASSLAGTASYEQYF. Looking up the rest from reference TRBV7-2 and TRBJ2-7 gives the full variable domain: GAGVSQSPSNKVTEKGKDVELRCDPISGHTALYWYRQSLGQGLEFLIYFQGNSAPDKSGLPSDRFSAERTGGSVSTLTIQRTQQEDSAVYLCASSLAGTASYEQYFGPGTRLTVT.

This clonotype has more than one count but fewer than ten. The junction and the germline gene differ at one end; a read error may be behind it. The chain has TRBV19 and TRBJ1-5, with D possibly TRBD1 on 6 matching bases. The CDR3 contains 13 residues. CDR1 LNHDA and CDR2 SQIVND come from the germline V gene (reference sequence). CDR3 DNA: TGTGCCAGTGAGGACAGAAATTATCAGCCCCAGCATTTC. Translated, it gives CASEDRNYQPQHF.

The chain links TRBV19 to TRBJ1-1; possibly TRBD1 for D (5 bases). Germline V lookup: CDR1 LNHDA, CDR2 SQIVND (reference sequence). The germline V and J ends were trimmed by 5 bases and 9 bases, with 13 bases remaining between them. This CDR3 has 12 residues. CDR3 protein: CASSGTGTKAFF. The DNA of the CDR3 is TGTGCCAGTAGTGGCACCGGGACGAAAGCTTTCTTT.

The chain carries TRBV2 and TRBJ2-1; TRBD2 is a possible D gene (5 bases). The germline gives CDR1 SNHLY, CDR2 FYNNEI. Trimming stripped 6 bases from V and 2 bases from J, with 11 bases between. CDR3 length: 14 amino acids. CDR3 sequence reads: CASSPSLAYNEQFF. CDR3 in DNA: TGTGCCAGCAGCCCTTCACTAGCCTACAATGAGCAGTTCTTC.

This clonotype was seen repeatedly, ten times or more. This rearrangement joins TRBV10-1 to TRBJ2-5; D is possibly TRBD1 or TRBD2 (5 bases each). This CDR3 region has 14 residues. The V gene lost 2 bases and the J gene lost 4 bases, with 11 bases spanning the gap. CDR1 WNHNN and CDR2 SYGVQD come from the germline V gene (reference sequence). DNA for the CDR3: TGCGCCAGCAGTGAGACAGGTGCGGGAGAGACCCAGTACTTC. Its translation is CASSETGAGETQYF.

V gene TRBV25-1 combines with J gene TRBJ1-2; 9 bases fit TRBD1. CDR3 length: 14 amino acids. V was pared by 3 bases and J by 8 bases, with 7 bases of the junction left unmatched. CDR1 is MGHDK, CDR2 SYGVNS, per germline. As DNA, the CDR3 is TGTGCCAGCAGTGATATACAGGGGGCGTGGGGCTACACCTTC. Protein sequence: CASSDIQGAWGYTF.

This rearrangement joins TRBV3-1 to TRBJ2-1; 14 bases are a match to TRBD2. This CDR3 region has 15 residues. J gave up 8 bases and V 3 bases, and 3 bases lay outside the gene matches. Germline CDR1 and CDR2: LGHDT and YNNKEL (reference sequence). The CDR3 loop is CASSQTSGRGDEQFF. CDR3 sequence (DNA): TGTGCCAGCAGCCAGACTAGCGGGAGGGGAGATGAGCAGTTCTTC.